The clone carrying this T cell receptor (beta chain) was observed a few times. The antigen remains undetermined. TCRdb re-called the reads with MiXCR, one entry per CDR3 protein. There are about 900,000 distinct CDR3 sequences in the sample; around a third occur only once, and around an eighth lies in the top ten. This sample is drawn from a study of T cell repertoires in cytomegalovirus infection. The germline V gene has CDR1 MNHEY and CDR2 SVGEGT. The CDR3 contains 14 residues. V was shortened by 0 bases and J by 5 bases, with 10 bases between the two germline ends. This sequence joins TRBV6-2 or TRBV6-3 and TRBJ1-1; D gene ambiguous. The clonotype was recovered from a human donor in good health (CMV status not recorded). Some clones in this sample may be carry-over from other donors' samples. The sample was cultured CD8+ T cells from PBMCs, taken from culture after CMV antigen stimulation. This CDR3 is CASSYSSTGTEAFF. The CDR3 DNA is TGTGCCAGCAGTTACTCGAGTACTGGGACTGAAGCTTTCTTT.